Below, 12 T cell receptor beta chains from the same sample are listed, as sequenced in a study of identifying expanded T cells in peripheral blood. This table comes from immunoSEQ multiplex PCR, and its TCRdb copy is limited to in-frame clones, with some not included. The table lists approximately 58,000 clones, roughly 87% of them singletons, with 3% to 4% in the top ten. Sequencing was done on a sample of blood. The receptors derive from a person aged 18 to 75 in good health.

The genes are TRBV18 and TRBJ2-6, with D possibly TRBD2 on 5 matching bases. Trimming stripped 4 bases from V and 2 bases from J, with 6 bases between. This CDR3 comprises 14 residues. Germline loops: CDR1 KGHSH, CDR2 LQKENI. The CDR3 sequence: CASSLGTGANVLTF. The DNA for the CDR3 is TGTGCCAGCTCACTCGGGACTGGGGCCAACGTCCTGACTTTC.

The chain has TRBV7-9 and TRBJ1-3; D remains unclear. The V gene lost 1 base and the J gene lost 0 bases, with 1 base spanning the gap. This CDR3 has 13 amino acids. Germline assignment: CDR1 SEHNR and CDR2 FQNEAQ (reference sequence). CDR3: CASSLVSGNTIYF. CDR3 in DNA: TGTGCCAGCAGCTTAGTCTCTGGAAACACCATATATTTT.

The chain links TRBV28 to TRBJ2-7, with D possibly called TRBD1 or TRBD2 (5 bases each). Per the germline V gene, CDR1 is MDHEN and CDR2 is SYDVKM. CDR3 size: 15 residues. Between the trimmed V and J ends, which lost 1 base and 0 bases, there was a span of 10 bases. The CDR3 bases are TGTGCCAGCAGTTTATCAAAGGGGAGCTCCTACGAGCAGTACTTC. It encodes CASSLSKGSSYEQYF.

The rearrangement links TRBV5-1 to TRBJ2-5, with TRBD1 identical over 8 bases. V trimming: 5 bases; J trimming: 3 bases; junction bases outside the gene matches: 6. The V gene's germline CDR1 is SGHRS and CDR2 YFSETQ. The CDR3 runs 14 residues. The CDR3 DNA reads TGCGCCAGCAGTGTGGGACAGGTTAAAGAGACCCAGTACTTC. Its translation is CASSVGQVKETQYF.

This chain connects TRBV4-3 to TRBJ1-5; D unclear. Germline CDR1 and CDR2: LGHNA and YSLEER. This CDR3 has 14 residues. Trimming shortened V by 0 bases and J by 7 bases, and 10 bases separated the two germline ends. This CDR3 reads CASSQDWGSQPQHF. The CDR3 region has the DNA TGCGCCAGCAGCCAAGATTGGGGAAGCCAGCCCCAGCATTTT.

The CDR3 region is CASSWGTSGSEQYF. In DNA, the CDR3 is TGCGCCAGCAGCTGGGGGACTAGTGGGAGCGAGCAGTACTTC. The gene calls are TRBV5-1 and TRBJ2-7; 8 bases align to TRBD2. The CDR3 spans 14 residues. Per germline, CDR1 SGHRS and CDR2 YFSETQ. V gave up 3 bases and J gave up 6 bases; unmatched junction bases: 8.

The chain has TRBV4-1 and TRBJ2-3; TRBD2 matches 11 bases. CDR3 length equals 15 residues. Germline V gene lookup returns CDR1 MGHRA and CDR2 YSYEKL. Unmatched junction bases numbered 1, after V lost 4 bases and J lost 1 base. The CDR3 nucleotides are TGCGCCAGCAGCCCACTAGCGGGGGGCACAGATACGCAGTATTTT. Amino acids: CASSPLAGGTDTQYF.

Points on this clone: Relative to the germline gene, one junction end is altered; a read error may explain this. This chain's CDR3 is CASSLEGLRPQHF. DNA for the CDR3: TGTGCCAGTAGTTTAGAAGGGTTGAGGCCCCAGCATTTT. J is TRBJ1-5 and V is TRBV19; D unresolved. Germline loops: CDR1 LNHDA, CDR2 SQIVND (reference sequence). This CDR3 comprises 13 residues.

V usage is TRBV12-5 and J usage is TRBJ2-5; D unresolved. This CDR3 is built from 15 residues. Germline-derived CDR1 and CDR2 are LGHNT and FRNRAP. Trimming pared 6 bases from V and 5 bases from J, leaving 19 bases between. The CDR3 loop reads CASGPQTGLGETQYF. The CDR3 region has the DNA TGTGCTAGTGGCCCCCAAACGGGTTTGGGGGAGACCCAGTACTTC. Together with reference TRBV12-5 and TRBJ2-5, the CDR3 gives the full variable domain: DARVTQTPRHKVTEMGQEVTMRCQPILGHNTVFWYRQTMMQGLELLAYFRNRAPLDDSGMPKDRFSAEMPDATLATLKIQPSEPRDSAVYFCASGPQTGLGETQYFGPGTRLLVL.

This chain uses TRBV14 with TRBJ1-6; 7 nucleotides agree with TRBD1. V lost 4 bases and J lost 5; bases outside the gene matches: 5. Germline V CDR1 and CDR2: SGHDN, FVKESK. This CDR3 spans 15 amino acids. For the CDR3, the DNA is TGTGCCAGCAGCCTTCGGACAGGCCATAATTCACCCCTCCACTTT. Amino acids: CASSLRTGHNSPLHF.

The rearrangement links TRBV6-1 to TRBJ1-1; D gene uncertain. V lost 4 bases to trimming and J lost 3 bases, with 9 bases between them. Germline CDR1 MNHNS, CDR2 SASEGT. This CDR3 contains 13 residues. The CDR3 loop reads CASSGVSDTEAFF. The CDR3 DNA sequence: TGTGCCAGCAGTGGGGTCTCGGACACTGAAGCTTTCTTT.

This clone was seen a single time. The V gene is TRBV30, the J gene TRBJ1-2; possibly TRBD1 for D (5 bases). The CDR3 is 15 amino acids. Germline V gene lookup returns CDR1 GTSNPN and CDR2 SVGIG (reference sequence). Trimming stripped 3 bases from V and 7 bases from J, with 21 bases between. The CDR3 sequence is CAWRGGSTVNLGYTF. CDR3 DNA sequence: TGTGCCTGGAGGGGGGGTAGCACAGTTAACCTTGGCTACACCTTC. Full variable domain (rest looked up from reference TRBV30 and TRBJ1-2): SQTIHQWPATLVQPVGSPLSLECTVEGTSNPNLYWYRQAAGRGLQLLFYSVGIGQISSEVPQNLSASRPQDRQFILSSKKLLLSDSGFYLCAWRGGSTVNLGYTFGSGTRLTVV.